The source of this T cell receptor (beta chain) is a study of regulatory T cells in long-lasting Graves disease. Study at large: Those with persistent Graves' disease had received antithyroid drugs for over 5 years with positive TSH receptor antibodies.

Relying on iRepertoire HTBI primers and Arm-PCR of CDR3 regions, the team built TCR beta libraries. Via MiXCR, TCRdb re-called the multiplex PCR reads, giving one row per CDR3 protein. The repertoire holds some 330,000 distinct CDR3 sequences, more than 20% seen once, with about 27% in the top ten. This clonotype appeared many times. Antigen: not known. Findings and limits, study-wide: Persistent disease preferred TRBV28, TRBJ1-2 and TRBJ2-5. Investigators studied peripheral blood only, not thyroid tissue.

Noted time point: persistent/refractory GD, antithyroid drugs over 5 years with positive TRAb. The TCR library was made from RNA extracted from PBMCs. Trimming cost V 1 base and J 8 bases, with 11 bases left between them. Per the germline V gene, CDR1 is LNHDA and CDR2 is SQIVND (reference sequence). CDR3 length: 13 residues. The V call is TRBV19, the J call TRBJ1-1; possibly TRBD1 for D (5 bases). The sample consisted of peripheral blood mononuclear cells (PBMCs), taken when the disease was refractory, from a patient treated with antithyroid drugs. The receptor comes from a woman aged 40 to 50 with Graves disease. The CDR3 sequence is CASSIVGDGEAFF. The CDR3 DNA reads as TGTGCCAGTAGTATAGTCGGGGACGGCGAAGCTTTCTTT.